The 9 T cell receptor beta chains below were found in one sample sequenced in a study of blood T cell repertoires in COVID-19. Sequencing used immunoSEQ multiplex PCR; TCRdb keeps in-frame clones, though not all of them. The sample has approximately 230,000 clones, roughly four fifths seen once. The sequencing sample was made of PBMCs or T cells enriched from blood (not recorded which). The receptors come from a man in his forties or fifties who had recovered from COVID-19.

Here the CDR3 DNA reads TGTGCCAGCACCCGAAGTGGGGCCAACTATGGCTACACCTTC. Residues: CASTRSGANYGYTF. The chain has TRBV2 and TRBJ1-2, with a tentative D call TRBD1 (5 bases). V lost 7 bases and J lost 2, with 14 bases in between. Germline V gene data show CDR1 as SNHLY and CDR2 as FYNNEI. The CDR3 has 14 amino acids.

The chain links TRBV25-1 to TRBJ2-3; 8 bases align to TRBD2. Germline assignment: CDR1 MGHDK and CDR2 SYGVNS. The CDR3 extends over 16 amino acids. Unmatched junction bases numbered 5, after V lost 1 base and J lost 2 bases. The CDR3 DNA is TGTGCCAGCAGTGAATGGGGTAGCGGGAACACAGATACGCAGTATTTT. Translating gives CASSEWGSGNTDTQYF. The variable domain in full, completed from reference TRBV25-1 and TRBJ2-3, reads EADIYQTPRYLVIGTGKKITLECSQTMGHDKMYWYQQDPGMELHLIHYSYGVNSTEKGDLSSESTVSRIRTEHFPLTLESARPSHTSQYLCASSEWGSGNTDTQYFGPGTRLTVL.

The chain couples TRBV7-8 to TRBJ2-2; 7 bases map to TRBD2. CDR1 SGHVS and CDR2 FQNEAQ come from the germline V gene. Trimming cost V 1 base and J 3 bases; bases outside gene matches: 5. The CDR3 loop spans 16 amino acids. Here the CDR3 reads CASSLGGGRDTGELFF. The CDR3 DNA reads TGTGCCAGCAGCTTAGGTGGCGGGAGAGACACCGGGGAGCTGTTTTTT.

The V and J genes are TRBV24-1 and TRBJ2-2, with a tentative D call TRBD2 (6 bases). CDR1 is KGHDR, CDR2 SFDVKD, per germline. This CDR3 spans 16 amino acids. Trimming cost V 7 bases and J 1 base, with 15 bases left between them. As DNA, the CDR3 is TGTGCCACCAGCTCGGGACGCGGGAAGAACACCGGGGAGCTGTTTTTT. Translating gives CATSSGRGKNTGELFF.

V is TRBV4-1 and J is TRBJ2-3; TRBD2 is a possible D gene (5 bases). The CDR3 has 18 residues. V lost 4 bases, J lost 7 bases, and 27 bases lay in between. CDR1 is MGHRA and CDR2 is YSYEKL in the germline V gene. The CDR3 spells CASSLPLEGGPYPNTQYF. In DNA, the CDR3 is TGCGCCAGCAGCCTTCCCCTCGAGGGCGGGCCCTACCCTAATACGCAGTATTTT.

This clone was counted only a few times. The rearrangement joins TRBV10-3 to TRBJ1-3; D is undetermined. Trimming removed 10 bases from V and 0 bases from J, with 13 bases in between. CDR1 and CDR2 (germline): ENHRY, SYGVKD. The CDR3 is made up of 14 amino acids. CDR3 amino acids: CASTETSSGNTIYF. The CDR3 DNA follows: TGTGCCAGCACCGAGACTAGCTCTGGAAACACCATATATTTT.

The chain links TRBV11-2 to TRBJ1-6; 8 positions match TRBD1. J was trimmed by 9 bases and V by 7 bases; bases with no gene match: 8. In germline, CDR1 is SGHAT, CDR2 FQNNGV. The CDR3 is 14 residues long. The CDR3 here is CASTQDRDLSPLHF. In DNA form, the CDR3 reads TGTGCCAGCACCCAGGACAGGGACCTTTCACCCCTCCACTTT. Based on the CDR3 plus reference TRBV11-2 and TRBJ1-6, the full variable domain is EAGVAQSPRYKIIEKRQSVAFWCNPISGHATLYWYQQILGQGPKLLIQFQNNGVVDDSQLPKDRFSAERLKGVDSTLKIQPAKLEDSAVYLCASTQDRDLSPLHFGNGTRLTVT.

This clone was counted between two and nine times. The V call is TRBV19, the J call TRBJ1-3; TRBD1 agrees at 8 bases. The CDR3 contains 14 residues. CDR1 and CDR2 (germline): LNHDA, SQIVND (reference sequence). The J segment lost 4 bases and the V segment lost 6 bases, leaving 5 bases of the junction unmatched. The CDR3 DNA follows: TGTGCCAGTAGGAGGACAGGGCTGGGAAACACCATATATTTT. Protein sequence: CASRRTGLGNTIYF.

This chain joins TRBV5-1 and TRBJ1-4; TRBD1 matches 8 bases. The ends lost 4 bases at V and 7 bases at J; junction bases unmatched: 9. Germline V gene data show CDR1 as SGHRS and CDR2 as YFSETQ. This CDR3 comprises 15 residues. CDR3 DNA sequence: TGCGCCAGCAGCCCATTACAGGGGGGCGGTGAAAAACTGTTTTTT. Protein: CASSPLQGGGEKLFF.